These 9 T cell receptor beta chains came from one sample sequenced in a study of cytomegalovirus exposure and HLA in healthy donors. Researchers ran the PCR with 60 Vbeta and 13 Jbeta primers. Sequenced by immunoSEQ multiplex PCR; TCRdb stores in-frame clones only, minus some. The table lists about 110,000 clones, roughly 67% of them singletons. Sequencing was performed on PBMCs. These receptors were taken from a man between 18 and 29 years old in good health and CMV-seropositive.

The chain combines TRBV6-6 with TRBJ1-5, with D possibly matching TRBD1 (5 bases). Germline values: CDR1 MNHNY, CDR2 SVGAGI (reference sequence). The ends were cut back, 2 bases at V and 3 bases at J, with 11 bases in the middle. The CDR3 is made up of 15 amino acids. CDR3 nucleotides: TGTGCCAGCAGTTACCCACCAGGGAACAATCAGCCCCAGCATTTT. It encodes CASSYPPGNNQPQHF.

V and J are TRBV5-1 and TRBJ2-5, with 15 positions matching TRBD2. J was trimmed by 1 base and V by 4 bases; bases with no gene match: 11. The CDR3 length is 19 residues. CDR1 and CDR2 from the germline V gene are SGHRS and YFSETQ. CDR3 region: CASSPGLAGGSWGQETQYF. Written as DNA, the CDR3 is TGCGCCAGCAGCCCTGGACTAGCGGGGGGGTCTTGGGGCCAAGAGACCCAGTACTTC.

J is TRBJ2-1 and V is TRBV6-6; D uncertain. CDR3 length: 11 amino acids. The V gene's germline CDR1 is MNHNY and CDR2 SVGAGI (reference sequence). The germline V and J ends were trimmed by 6 bases and 9 bases, with 9 bases remaining between them. The CDR3 DNA sequence: TGTGCCAGCAGCCTTAGCCTTGAGCAGTTCTTC. Amino acid sequence: CASSLSLEQFF.

The chain combines TRBV5-6 with TRBJ1-4, with D maybe TRBD1 (6 bases). The V gene lost 1 base and the J gene lost 5 bases, with 12 bases spanning the gap. Germline loops: CDR1 SGHDT, CDR2 YYEEEE. The CDR3 sequence is 15 residues long. CDR3 sequence (DNA): TGTGCCAGCAGCTTGACAGGGATCGGGAATGAAAAACTGTTTTTT. Its protein product is CASSLTGIGNEKLFF.

This clone was observed a single time. V usage is TRBV7-9 and J usage is TRBJ2-5; 8 bases line up with TRBD2. The V gene's germline CDR1 is SEHNR and CDR2 FQNEAQ (reference sequence). There are 14 residues in the CDR3. V lost 3 bases to trimming and J lost 2 bases; unmatched junction nucleotides: 2. In DNA, the CDR3 is TGTGCCAGCAGCTTTGGACTAGCTCAAGAGACCCAGTACTTC. As protein: CASSFGLAQETQYF. The entire variable domain, with the rest obtained from reference TRBV7-9 and TRBJ2-5, is as follows: DTGVSQNPRHKITKRGQNVTFRCDPISEHNRLYWYRQTLGQGPEFLTYFQNEAQLEKSRLLSDRFSAERPKGSFSTLEIQRTEQGDSAMYLCASSFGLAQETQYFGPGTRLLVL.

The chain couples TRBV2 to TRBJ2-2; D is ambiguous. Trimming left V 5 bases short and J 4 bases short, with 2 bases between. The CDR3 is 11 residues long. CDR1 SNHLY and CDR2 FYNNEI come from the germline V gene. CDR3 nucleotide sequence: TGTGCCAGCAGTCGCACCGGGGAGCTGTTTTTT. This gives the protein CASSRTGELFF.

This chain uses TRBV9 with TRBJ2-5, with D unclear. This CDR3 contains 15 residues. CDR1 is SGDLS, CDR2 YYNGEE, per germline. Trimming removed 2 bases at V and 2 bases at J, with 13 bases between. CDR3 nucleotide sequence: TGTGCCAGCAGCGTGAGCCTAGGTCAACAAGAGACCCAGTACTTC. Translating it yields CASSVSLGQQETQYF.

The V gene is TRBV7-9, the J gene TRBJ1-5; no clear D gene. The CDR3 is 12 residues long. Deletions cut 8 bases from V and 3 bases from J, with 8 bases between. The germline V gene encodes CDR1 SEHNR and CDR2 FQNEAQ (reference sequence). The CDR3 bases are TGTGCCAGCGGGCGGGACAATCAGCCCCAGCATTTT. Its protein is CASGRDNQPQHF. Full variable domain (remainder filled in from reference TRBV7-9 and TRBJ1-5): DTGVSQNPRHKITKRGQNVTFRCDPISEHNRLYWYRQTLGQGPEFLTYFQNEAQLEKSRLLSDRFSAERPKGSFSTLEIQRTEQGDSAMYLCASGRDNQPQHFGDGTRLSIL.

Concerning this clone itself: Other DNA sequences in the sample encode the same CDR3. This sequence joins TRBV6-4 and TRBJ2-3; weak D call: TRBD2 (5 bases). The CDR3 sequence is 15 residues long. CDR1 MRHNA and CDR2 SNTAGT come from the germline V gene. The V gene lost 3 bases and the J gene lost 0 bases, with 10 bases spanning the gap. CDR3 in DNA: TGTGCCAGCAGTGAACGAGGAGGTAGCACAGATACGCAGTATTTT. This translates into CASSERGGSTDTQYF.